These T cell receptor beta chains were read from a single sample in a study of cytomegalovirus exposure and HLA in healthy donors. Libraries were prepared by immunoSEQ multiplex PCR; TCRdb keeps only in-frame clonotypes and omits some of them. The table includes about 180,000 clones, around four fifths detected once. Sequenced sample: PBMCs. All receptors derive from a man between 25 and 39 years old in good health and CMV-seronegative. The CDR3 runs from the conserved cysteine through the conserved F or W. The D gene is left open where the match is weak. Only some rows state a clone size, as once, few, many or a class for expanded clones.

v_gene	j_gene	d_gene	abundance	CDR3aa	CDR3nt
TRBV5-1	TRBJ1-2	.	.	CASSLDSSSNYGYTF	TGCGCCAGCAGCTTGGATAGCAGTTCTAACTATGGCTACACCTTC
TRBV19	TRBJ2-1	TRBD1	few	CASSIGQGFYNEQFF	TGTGCCAGTAGTATTGGACAGGGCTTCTACAATGAGCAGTTCTTC
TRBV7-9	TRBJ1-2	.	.	CASSSYEAPDYGYTF	TGTGCCAGCAGCTCTTATGAGGCTCCGGACTATGGCTACACCTTC
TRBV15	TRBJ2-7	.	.	CATSIIDRDFSEQYF	TGTGCCACCAGCATTATAGACAGGGACTTCTCCGAGCAGTACTTC
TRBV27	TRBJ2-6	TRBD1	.	CASRGRTGYSSGANVLTF	TGTGCCAGCAGGGGTCGGACAGGTTATAGCTCTGGGGCCAACGTCCTGACTTTC
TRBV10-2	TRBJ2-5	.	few	CASTQRLQETQYF	TGCGCCAGCACTCAGCGGTTGCAAGAGACCCAGTACTTC
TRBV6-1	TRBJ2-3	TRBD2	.	CASSDRGSPTDTQYF	TGTGCCAGCAGTGACCGCGGGAGTCCCACAGATACGCAGTATTTT
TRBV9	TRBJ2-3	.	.	CASSVETSTDTQYF	TGTGCCAGCAGCGTAGAAACTAGCACAGATACGCAGTATTTT
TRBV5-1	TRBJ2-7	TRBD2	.	CASSSSLGGTERREQYF	TGCGCCAGCAGCTCATCCTTGGGAGGGACCGAGCGTCGGGAGCAGTACTTC
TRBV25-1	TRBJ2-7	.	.	CASSDIYEQYF	TGTGCCAGCAGTGACATCTACGAGCAGTACTTC
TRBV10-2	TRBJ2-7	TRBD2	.	CASRVLAGGGEQYF	TGCGCCAGCAGGGTACTAGCGGGAGGTGGGGAGCAGTACTTC
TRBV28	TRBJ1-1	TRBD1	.	CASKQGARDTEAFF	TGTGCCAGCAAACAGGGGGCGCGTGACACTGAAGCTTTCTTT
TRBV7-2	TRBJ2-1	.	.	CASSVSHGTPYNEQFF	TGTGCCAGCAGCGTCAGCCACGGGACACCATACAATGAGCAGTTCTTC
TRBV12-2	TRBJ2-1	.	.	CASRSRRLADAYNEQFF	TGTGCAAGTCGCTCTCGCCGACTAGCGGATGCCTACAATGAGCAGTTCTTC
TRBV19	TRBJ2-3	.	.	CASSIQSLTDTQYF	TGTGCCAGTAGTATTCAAAGCTTGACAGATACGCAGTATTTT
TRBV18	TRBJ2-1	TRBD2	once	CASSPPTSGNGEQFF	TGTGCCAGCTCACCACCGACTAGCGGGAACGGGGAGCAGTTCTTC
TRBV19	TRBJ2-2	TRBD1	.	CASRVQGTYTGELFF	TGTGCCAGTAGGGTACAGGGGACCTACACCGGGGAGCTGTTTTTT
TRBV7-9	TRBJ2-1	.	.	CASSLPEDYLADSFEQFF	TGTGCCAGCAGCTTACCCGAAGACTATTTAGCCGATTCGTTCGAGCAGTTCTTC
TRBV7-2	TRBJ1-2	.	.	CASSLGGANYGYTF	TGTGCCAGCAGCCTGGGTGGAGCTAACTATGGCTACACCTTC
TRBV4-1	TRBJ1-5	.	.	CASTRTESNQPQHF	TGCGCCAGCACCCGGACAGAAAGCAATCAGCCCCAGCATTTT
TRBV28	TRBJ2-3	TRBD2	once	CASLASGYEFRGTDTQYF	TGTGCCAGCCTGGCTAGCGGGTACGAGTTCCGTGGCACAGATACGCAGTATTTT
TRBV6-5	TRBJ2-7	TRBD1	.	CASSSRTGSSYEQYF	TGTGCCAGCAGTTCTAGGACAGGGAGCTCCTACGAGCAGTACTTC
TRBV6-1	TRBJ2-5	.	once	CASSWDTFQETQYF	TGTGCCAGCAGCTGGGACACCTTCCAAGAGACCCAGTACTTC
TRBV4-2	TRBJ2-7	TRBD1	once	CASSQNRGTGVPYEQYF	TGTGCCAGCAGCCAAAACCGCGGGACAGGGGTACCATACGAGCAGTACTTC
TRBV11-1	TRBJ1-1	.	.	CASSLEVRGISLF	TGTGCCAGCAGCTTAGAAGTTCGGGGTATATCTCTCTTT
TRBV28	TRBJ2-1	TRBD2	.	CASSLPRAGGTYNEQFF	TGTGCCAGCAGTTTACCCCGAGCGGGAGGGACTTACAATGAGCAGTTCTTC
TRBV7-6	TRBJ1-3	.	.	CASTVSVGNTIYF	TGTGCCAGCACCGTTTCGGTCGGAAACACCATATATTTT
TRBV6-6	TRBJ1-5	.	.	CASTIPAGDPNQPQHF	TGTGCCAGCACTATCCCTGCAGGGGACCCCAATCAGCCCCAGCATTTT
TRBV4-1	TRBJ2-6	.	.	CASSQEDSSGANVLTF	TGTGCCAGCAGCCAAGAGGACAGCTCTGGGGCCAACGTCCTGACTTTC
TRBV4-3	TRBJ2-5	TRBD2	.	CASSQGLAGGETQYF	TGCGCCAGCAGCCAAGGACTAGCGGGAGGAGAGACCCAGTACTTC
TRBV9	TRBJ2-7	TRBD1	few	CASSVGGTGVYEQYF	TGTGCCAGCAGCGTAGGCGGGACAGGGGTTTACGAGCAGTACTTC
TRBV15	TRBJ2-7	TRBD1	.	CATSRATGTSYEQYF	TGTGCCACCAGCAGAGCGACAGGGACCTCCTACGAGCAGTACTTC
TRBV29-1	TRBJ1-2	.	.	CSVDPGYGYTF	TGCAGCGTTGATCCGGGGTATGGCTACACCTTC
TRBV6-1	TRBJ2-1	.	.	CASSDLWLDSQFF	TGTGCCAGCAGTGATTTGTGGCTAGATTCCCAGTTCTTC
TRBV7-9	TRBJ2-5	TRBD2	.	CASSLAGGGRQETQYF	TGTGCCAGCAGCTTAGCGGGGGGGGGTCGACAAGAGACCCAGTACTTC
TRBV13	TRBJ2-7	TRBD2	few	CASGGGSYEQYF	TGTGCCAGCGGGGGGGGATCCTACGAGCAGTACTTC
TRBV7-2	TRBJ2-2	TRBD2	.	CASSLVPSGGNTGELFF	TGTGCCAGCAGCTTAGTGCCTAGCGGGGGAAACACCGGGGAGCTGTTTTTT
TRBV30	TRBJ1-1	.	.	CAWGVRTTGDTEAFF	TGTGCCTGGGGGGTCCGGACCACGGGGGACACTGAAGCTTTCTTT
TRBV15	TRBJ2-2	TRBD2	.	CATRGLGITGELFF	TGTGCCACCAGGGGACTAGGAATCACCGGGGAGCTGTTTTTT
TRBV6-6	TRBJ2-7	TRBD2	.	CASSYNGGRRYEQYF	TGTGCCAGCAGTTACAATGGCGGGAGGCGCTACGAGCAGTACTTC
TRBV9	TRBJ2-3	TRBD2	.	CASSVDDPGRGSDTQYF	TGTGCCAGCAGCGTAGATGACCCGGGGAGGGGCTCGGATACGCAGTATTTT
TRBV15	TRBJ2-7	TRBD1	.	CATRSTGDEQYF	TGTGCCACCAGATCCACAGGGGACGAGCAGTACTTC
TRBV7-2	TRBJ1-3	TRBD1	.	CASSPTGGENTIYF	TGTGCCAGCAGCCCGACAGGGGGCGAAAACACCATATATTTT
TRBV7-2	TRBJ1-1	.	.	CASSWRDLNTEAFF	TGTGCCAGCAGCTGGAGGGATCTGAACACTGAAGCTTTCTTT
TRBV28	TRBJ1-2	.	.	CASSFGQYYGYTF	TGTGCCAGCAGTTTTGGGCAATACTATGGCTACACCTTC
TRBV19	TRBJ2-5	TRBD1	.	CASSSPGGTGGETQYF	TGTGCCAGTAGTTCCCCTGGGGGGACAGGAGGAGAGACCCAGTACTTC
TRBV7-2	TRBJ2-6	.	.	CASSPMWSGANVLTF	TGTGCCAGCAGCCCTATGTGGTCTGGGGCCAACGTCCTGACTTTC
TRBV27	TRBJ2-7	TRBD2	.	CASSSTRTSGAWEQYF	TGTGCCAGCAGTTCCACAAGGACTAGCGGAGCCTGGGAGCAGTACTTC
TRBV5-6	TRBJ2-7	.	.	CASSLVRGDEQYF	TGTGCCAGCAGCTTGGTCAGGGGCGACGAGCAGTACTTC
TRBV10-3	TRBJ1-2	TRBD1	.	CAITYQTGGNYGYTF	TGTGCCATCACGTACCAGACAGGGGGCAACTATGGCTACACCTTC